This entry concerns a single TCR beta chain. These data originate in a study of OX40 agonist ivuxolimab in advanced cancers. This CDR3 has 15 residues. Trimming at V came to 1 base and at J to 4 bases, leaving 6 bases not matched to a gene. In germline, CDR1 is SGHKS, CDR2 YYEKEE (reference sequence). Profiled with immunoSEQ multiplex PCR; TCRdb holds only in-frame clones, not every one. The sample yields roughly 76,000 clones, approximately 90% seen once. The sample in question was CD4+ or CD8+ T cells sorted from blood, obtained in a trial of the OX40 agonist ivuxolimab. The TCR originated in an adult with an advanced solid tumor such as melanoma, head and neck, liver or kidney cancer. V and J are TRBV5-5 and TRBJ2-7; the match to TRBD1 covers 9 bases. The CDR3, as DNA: TGTGCCAGCAGCTTGACGGGACAGGGCTCTTACGAGCAGTACTTC. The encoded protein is CASSLTGQGSYEQYF.